Listed below are T cell receptor beta chains from one sample, sequenced in a study of CD8 T cells in Susac syndrome. TCRdb itself ran the immunoSEQ multiplex PCR reads through MiXCR, one entry per CDR3 protein. Here the sample spans 74,000 or so distinct CDR3 sequences, approximately 94% being singletons. Specimen: CD4+ T cells from PBMCs. The source of these receptors is a human donor with Susac syndrome. Both conserved end residues are part of each CDR3. A D gene is named only where the DNA matches it firmly. For some rows the clone size is stated as once, few or many, or as a class when expanded; others skip it.

TGTGCCAGTAGCCGCAGGACCCCTGGAGGCACAGATACGCAGTATTTT CASSRRTPGGTDTQYF few - TRBJ2-3 TRBV14
TGCGCCAGCACCGAGAGCCGACTAGCGGGAGGCTTCAACTCCTACAATGAGCAGTTCTTC CASTESRLAGGFNSYNEQFF - TRBD2 TRBJ2-1 TRBV5-1
TGTGCCAGCAGTTTTACAGGACAGCAGTACTTC CASSFTGQQYF - - TRBJ2-7 TRBV12-3/TRBV12-4
TGCAGTGCTAGACTACATTTGACTAATGAAAAACTGTTTTTT CSARLHLTNEKLFF - - TRBJ1-4 TRBV20-1
TGTGCCAGCAGCTTACCGGGACAGTACCAAGAGACCCAGTACTTC CASSLPGQYQETQYF - TRBD1 TRBJ2-5 TRBV7-2
TGTGCCAGCAGCACCTTTCGACGGACTAATGAGCAGTTCTTC CASSTFRRTNEQFF - - TRBJ2-1 TRBV7-2
TGTGCCAGCAGCTGGCGGGAGGGAGATACGCAGTATTTT CASSWREGDTQYF once TRBD2 TRBJ2-3 TRBV7-9
TGTGCCAGCAGCAAGGGCGGGGGCAGGGGCCAAGAGACCCAGTACTTC CASSKGGGRGQETQYF - - TRBJ2-5 TRBV21-1
TGTGCCAGCTCACCAAAGAGGGTCACTGAAGCTTTCTTT CASSPKRVTEAFF - - TRBJ1-1 TRBV18
TGTGCCAGCAGCCAAGGACAGGCCTATGGCTACACCTTC CASSQGQAYGYTF - - TRBJ1-2 TRBV3-1
TGTGCCAGCGCCCCGGGTAGCGGGGGGAAGGAGACCCAGTACTTC CASAPGSGGKETQYF - TRBD2 TRBJ2-5 TRBV9
TGTGCCAGCAGTGGTGGAATCACCGGGGAGCTGTTTTTT CASSGGITGELFF - - TRBJ2-2 TRBV6-1
TGCAGCGTTGACGGGGTAGGCACAGATACGCAGTATTTT CSVDGVGTDTQYF - - TRBJ2-3 TRBV29-1
TGTGCCAGCAGTGTCCGACAAGCTGGCTACACCTTC CASSVRQAGYTF - - TRBJ1-2 TRBV2
TGTGCCATTGGACAGTCGGCGGAGACCCAGTACTTC CAIGQSAETQYF medium-sized - TRBJ2-5 TRBV10-3
TGCGCCAGCAGCGAAGGGTTCGCTGAAGCTTTCTTT CASSEGFAEAFF - - TRBJ1-1 TRBV5-1
TGTGCCAGCAGTTTATCTCCGCAGGGAAATCAGCCCCAGCATTTT CASSLSPQGNQPQHF - - TRBJ1-5 TRBV27
TGTGCCAGCAGTTACCGGGGCCCTCGGGACTACGAGCAGTACTTC CASSYRGPRDYEQYF - - TRBJ2-7 TRBV6-6
TGTGCCAGCAGTGCGTACCTTGGACAGGGAGGCACTGAAGCTTTCTTT CASSAYLGQGGTEAFF - TRBD1 TRBJ1-1 TRBV6-1
TGTGCCAGCAGCGTAGAACTAGAACGCGGCGAGCAGTTCTTC CASSVELERGEQFF - - TRBJ2-1 TRBV9
TGCGCCAGCAGACAGGGGAGCACAGATACGCAGTATTTT CASRQGSTDTQYF few TRBD1 TRBJ2-3 TRBV5-1
TGTGCCAGCACGCGACTAGCGGGAGAGGGACACAGAGATACGCAGTATTTT CASTRLAGEGHRDTQYF - TRBD2 TRBJ2-3 TRBV5-4
TGTGCCAGCAGCCATCCTTTGGGGGACATTCAGTACTTC CASSHPLGDIQYF - - TRBJ2-4 TRBV7-2
TGTGCCAGCAGCCCTCTAGGGCGCGGGAGAGCGGGTGAGCAGTTCTTC CASSPLGRGRAGEQFF once TRBD2 TRBJ2-1 TRBV12-3/TRBV12-4
TGTGCCAGCTCACCAGGATTAAGCAATCAGCCCCAGCATTTT CASSPGLSNQPQHF - - TRBJ1-5 TRBV18
TGTGCCAGCAGTTTATCGCCGACCGGGAGTGGTTATACGCAGTATTTT CASSLSPTGSGYTQYF - - TRBJ2-3 TRBV27
TGTGCCAGCAGCCCCGTAGCGGGGGCCAACCCGGAGACCCAGTACTTC CASSPVAGANPETQYF - TRBD2 TRBJ2-5 TRBV6-1
TGTGCCAGCAGTCGCAGCCATAATTCACCCCTCCACTTT CASSRSHNSPLHF - - TRBJ1-6 TRBV12-3/TRBV12-4
TGTGCCAGCAGCTTATCCCCGCCCCAGTCCCTAACGCCCCAAGAGACCCAGTACTTC CASSLSPPQSLTPQETQYF - - TRBJ2-5 TRBV7-2
TGTGCCAGCAGCTTATCAGATACGCAGTATTTT CASSLSDTQYF - - TRBJ2-3 TRBV11-1
TGCAGCGTTGTATTAGGTTACGGGGCCAACGTCCTGACTTTC CSVVLGYGANVLTF once - TRBJ2-6 TRBV29-1
TGTGCCAGCAGTTCCGCGGGGACTAGTAACTATGAGCAGTTCTTC CASSSAGTSNYEQFF - TRBD2 TRBJ2-1 TRBV27
TGTGCCAGCAGCCAAGGCGCGGGGAGTTCCAAAAACATTCAGTACTTC CASSQGAGSSKNIQYF - - TRBJ2-4 TRBV14
TGCGCCAGCAGCTTAGAAAGCCTTGGGGAGCAGTACTTC CASSLESLGEQYF - - TRBJ2-7 TRBV5-1
TGCAGCGGAAAGGGACGGTACCAAGAGACCCAGTACTTC CSGKGRYQETQYF - - TRBJ2-5 TRBV29-1
TGTGCCAGCAGTTCTACCGGGATACCCTACAATGAGCAGTTCTTC CASSSTGIPYNEQFF - - TRBJ2-1 TRBV12-3/TRBV12-4
TGTGCCAGCAGTTTCAGGAGAGGGGGTTTCTACGAGCAGTACTTC CASSFRRGGFYEQYF - - TRBJ2-7 TRBV12-3/TRBV12-4
TGTGCCAGCAGGCTCCAGGGAGGCGGCGAGCAGTACTTC CASRLQGGGEQYF - - TRBJ2-7 TRBV7-2
TGTGCCAGCAGCCCGGGGACTGAAGAGACCCAGTACTTC CASSPGTEETQYF - - TRBJ2-5 TRBV7-8
TGTGCCACCAGCAGAGACCCCTCGCCCCAGCATTTT CATSRDPSPQHF - - TRBJ1-5 TRBV15